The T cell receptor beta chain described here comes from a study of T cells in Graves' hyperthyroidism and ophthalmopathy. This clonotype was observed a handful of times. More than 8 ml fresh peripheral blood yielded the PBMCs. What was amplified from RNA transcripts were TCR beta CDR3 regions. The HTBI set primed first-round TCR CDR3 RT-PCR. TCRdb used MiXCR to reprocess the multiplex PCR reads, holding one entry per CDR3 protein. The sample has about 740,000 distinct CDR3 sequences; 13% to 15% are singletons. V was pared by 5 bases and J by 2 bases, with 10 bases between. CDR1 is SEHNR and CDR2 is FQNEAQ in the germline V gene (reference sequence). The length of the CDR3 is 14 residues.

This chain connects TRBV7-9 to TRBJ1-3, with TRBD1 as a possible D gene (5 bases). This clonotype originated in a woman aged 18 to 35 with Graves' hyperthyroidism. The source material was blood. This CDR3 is CASSISRAGNTIYF. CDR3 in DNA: TGTGCCAGCAGCATTAGCAGGGCTGGAAACACCATATATTTT.